One and the same sample provided the 26 T cell receptor beta chains below, sequenced in a study of CD8+ T cells in alopecia areata. Sequencing templates came from extracted RNA that was reverse transcribed into cDNA. Some clones are missing from TCRdb's copy, which holds only in-frame ones; the method was immunoSEQ multiplex PCR. This sample yields approximately 150,000 clones, of which approximately 60% are seen a single time; 36% belongs to the top ten. The specimen was CD8+ T cells sorted from blood. The receptors stem from a human donor in good health.

This clone is a singleton in its sample. The chain recombines TRBV5-6 with TRBJ2-7; the match to TRBD2 covers 11 bases. The CDR3 sequence is 12 residues long. V lost 7 bases, J lost 3 bases, and 0 bases stayed unmatched. The V gene's germline CDR1 is SGHDT and CDR2 YYEEEE. The CDR3 here is CASGTSGYEQYF. The CDR3 DNA reads as TGTGCCAGCGGGACTAGCGGCTACGAGCAGTACTTC.

The V gene is TRBV4-1, the J gene TRBJ2-7; 15 bases are a match to TRBD2. The CDR3 spans 15 residues. The germline V gene has CDR1 MGHRA and CDR2 YSYEKL. The V gene end was trimmed by 0 bases and the J gene end by 12 bases; junction bases not matched to a gene: 6. The CDR3 region is CASSQDRGLAGGVYF. The DNA for the CDR3 is TGCGCCAGCAGCCAAGATCGGGGACTAGCGGGAGGCGTGTACTTC.

This clone was counted between two and nine times. The chain links TRBV7-9 to TRBJ2-7; no clear D gene. Trimming took 1 base from V and 6 from J, leaving 7 bases between them. Germline V gene sequence: CDR1 SEHNR, CDR2 FQNEAQ (reference sequence). The CDR3 length is 12 residues. CDR3 protein: CASSLVGPEQYF. The CDR3 nucleotides read TGTGCCAGCAGCTTAGTGGGTCCCGAGCAGTACTTC.

The rearrangement joins TRBV6-5 to TRBJ1-2; 8 bases map to TRBD1. CDR1 is MNHEY, CDR2 SVGAGI, per germline. The CDR3 length is 13 residues. The junction had 3 bases not matched to a gene; V was cut back by 6 bases and J by 3 bases. The CDR3 sequence is CASRDREDYGYTF. Here the CDR3 DNA reads TGTGCCAGCAGGGACAGGGAGGACTATGGCTACACCTTC.

The sample holds one count of this clone. The V call is TRBV7-6, the J call TRBJ2-7; TRBD1 agrees at 7 bases. Germline-derived CDR1 and CDR2 are SGHVS and FNYEAQ. V trimming: 6 bases; J trimming: 7 bases; junction bases outside the gene matches: 24. The CDR3 is made up of 18 amino acids. The CDR3 is CASSSTRGQGVIAAEQYF. CDR3 coding DNA: TGTGCCAGCAGTTCCACCCGTGGCCAGGGGGTTATTGCAGCGGAGCAGTACTTC.

The rearrangement joins TRBV4-1 to TRBJ2-5; 7 bases line up with TRBD1. Germline assignment: CDR1 MGHRA and CDR2 YSYEKL. CDR3 length equals 14 residues. J was trimmed by 1 base and V by 3 bases; bases with no gene match: 2. Here the CDR3 DNA reads TGCGCCAGCAGCCAGACAGGGCCCCAAGAGACCCAGTACTTC. Translation: CASSQTGPQETQYF.

This chain links TRBV27 with TRBJ2-1; D is unclear. In germline, CDR1 is MNHEY, CDR2 SMNVEV (reference sequence). This CDR3 spans 11 amino acids. The V end lost 3 bases, the J end lost 7 bases, and 4 bases lay between the germline ends. The CDR3 spells CASSFRNEQFF. Here the CDR3 DNA reads TGTGCCAGCAGTTTCAGAAATGAGCAGTTCTTC.

This clone was found a few times. The chain joins TRBV4-1 to TRBJ2-5; D is possibly TRBD1 (6 bases). CDR1 is MGHRA and CDR2 is YSYEKL in the germline V gene. Deletions cut 3 bases from V and 5 bases from J, with 10 bases between. The CDR3 sequence is 13 residues long. CDR3 nucleotide sequence: TGCGCCAGCAGCCATTACAGGGATGAGACCCAGTACTTC. Its protein product is CASSHYRDETQYF.

The gene calls are TRBV29-1 and TRBJ2-5; 7 positions match TRBD2. TRBJ2-7 matches the DNA end more closely, so the J call is doubtful. Germline V gene lookup returns CDR1 SQVTM and CDR2 ANQGSEA. The CDR3 runs to 13 residues. The CDR3: CSVGGGGDYEQYF. The CDR3 nucleotides are TGCAGCGTTGGCGGCGGGGGAGACTACGAGCAGTACTTC.

Comment on this clone: This specimen includes other DNA sequences encoding the same CDR3. The chain has TRBV9 and TRBJ1-1; no firm D call. V lost 0 bases, J lost 3 bases, and 6 bases lay in between. CDR1 is SGDLS, CDR2 YYNGEE, per germline. The CDR3 loop spans 13 amino acids. The CDR3 protein is CASSVVPDTEAFF. CDR3 coding DNA: TGTGCCAGCAGCGTAGTCCCCGACACTGAAGCTTTCTTT.

The chain recombines TRBV5-4 with TRBJ1-2, with D maybe TRBD1 (5 bases). The CDR3 contains 12 residues. V was trimmed by 4 bases and J by 8 bases, leaving 12 bases between them. CDR1 is SGHNT, CDR2 YYREEE, per germline (reference sequence). In nucleotides, the CDR3 is TGTGCCAGCAGCCTAGGGGAAGCAGGCTACACCTTC. The encoded protein is CASSLGEAGYTF.

The chain has TRBV2 and TRBJ2-7, with a weak D call TRBD2 (5 bases). The CDR3 totals 13 residues. Germline assignment: CDR1 SNHLY and CDR2 FYNNEI. The V and J ends lost 8 bases and 2 bases respectively, with 13 bases between them. CDR3 protein: CASERAAAYEQYF. In DNA, the CDR3 is TGTGCCAGCGAAAGAGCGGCGGCCTACGAGCAGTACTTC.

This clone was found a few times. Distinct nucleotide sequences in the sample also encode this CDR3. The V gene is TRBV29-1, the J gene TRBJ2-1; no definite D call. Germline V gene lookup returns CDR1 SQVTM and CDR2 ANQGSEA. V was cut by 3 bases and J by 7 bases, with 4 bases left in between. This CDR3 is 10 amino acids long. The CDR3 nucleotides read TGCAGCGTTGAGTTAAATGAGCAGTTCTTC. Amino acids: CSVELNEQFF.

This chain links TRBV7-9 with TRBJ1-1; no clear D gene. Deletions cut 5 bases from V and 4 bases from J, with 8 bases between. The CDR3 spans 12 residues. CDR1 SEHNR and CDR2 FQNEAQ come from the germline V gene (reference sequence). This CDR3 reads CASSPVGTEAFF. The CDR3 DNA sequence: TGTGCCAGCAGCCCGGTTGGCACTGAAGCTTTCTTT. The complete variable domain, with remaining parts taken from reference TRBV7-9 and TRBJ1-1, reads DTGVSQNPRHKITKRGQNVTFRCDPISEHNRLYWYRQTLGQGPEFLTYFQNEAQLEKSRLLSDRFSAERPKGSFSTLEIQRTEQGDSAMYLCASSPVGTEAFFGQGTRLTVV.

This chain links TRBV16 with TRBJ1-5; D is ambiguous. CDR1 and CDR2 from the germline V gene are KGHSY and FQNENV. This CDR3 region has 14 residues. V lost 5 bases and J lost 5, with 13 bases in between. In nucleotides, the CDR3 is TGTGCCAGCAGCTTTGGTTCGGGCGATCAGCCCCAGCATTTT. Protein product: CASSFGSGDQPQHF.

The chain uses TRBV29-1 and TRBJ2-5, with 9 bases identical to TRBD1. After removal of 4 bases from V and 2 bases from J, the junction contained 5 bases not matched to a gene. The CDR3 contains 14 residues. Germline values: CDR1 SQVTM, CDR2 ANQGSEA. Written as DNA, the CDR3 is TGCAGCGTTGTAAGGACAGGGGAGCAAGAGACCCAGTACTTC. Protein: CSVVRTGEQETQYF.

The chain has TRBV29-1 and TRBJ1-2; TRBD1 agrees at 7 bases. Germline CDR1 is SQVTM and CDR2 is ANQGSEA. V lost 4 bases and J lost 7; bases outside the gene matches: 6. CDR3 length: 12 residues. CDR3 in DNA: TGCAGCGTTGTTGGCAGGGGGTTTGGCTACACCTTC. Translation: CSVVGRGFGYTF.

This chain links TRBV5-4 with TRBJ2-7; 10 nucleotides align to TRBD1. From germline, CDR1 is SGHNT and CDR2 YYREEE (reference sequence). The CDR3 totals 14 residues. Trimming at V came to 4 bases and at J to 7 bases, leaving 8 bases not matched to a gene. The CDR3 sequence: CASSRDRGWEEQYF. CDR3 nucleotides: TGTGCCAGCAGCCGGGACAGGGGATGGGAGGAGCAGTACTTC. The whole variable domain, filled in from reference TRBV5-4 and TRBJ2-7, reads ETGVTQSPTHLIKTRGQQVTLRCSSQSGHNTVSWYQQALGQGPQFIFQYYREEENGRGNFPPRFSGLQFPNYSSELNVNALELDDSALYLCASSRDRGWEEQYFGPGTRLTVT.

This clone has more than one count but fewer than ten. This chain joins TRBV6-5 and TRBJ2-3; TRBD1 is a possible D gene (6 bases). In germline, CDR1 is MNHEY, CDR2 SVGAGI. V lost 6 bases and J lost 3, with 16 bases in between. This CDR3 has 15 amino acids. CDR3 sequence (DNA): TGTGCCAGCAGCGAGTACCAGGGGTGGACAGATACGCAGTATTTT. Translated: CASSEYQGWTDTQYF.

CDR3 nucleotide sequence: TGCGCCAGCAGCCTCCAGGCGATGGGACCTCAGCCCCAGCATTTT. Protein product: CASSLQAMGPQPQHF. The genes are TRBV4-1 and TRBJ1-5; D possibly corresponds to TRBD1 (5 bases). Trimming took 4 bases from V and 6 from J, leaving 16 bases between them. The germline V gene has CDR1 MGHRA and CDR2 YSYEKL. CDR3 size: 15 residues.

CDR3 DNA: TGTGCCAGCAGCTTAGTCCCCAGTCACTACTACGAGCAGTACTTC. Translating gives CASSLVPSHYYEQYF. The V call is TRBV7-9, the J call TRBJ2-7; D uncertain. CDR1 is SEHNR, CDR2 FQNEAQ, per germline (reference sequence). Trimming shortened V by 1 base and J by 3 bases, and 13 bases separated the two germline ends. The CDR3 loop spans 15 amino acids.

This chain joins TRBV6-5 and TRBJ1-1; D may be TRBD1 (5 bases). The CDR3 has 16 residues. Trimming stripped 4 bases from V and 3 bases from J, with 18 bases between. CDR1 MNHEY and CDR2 SVGAGI come from the germline V gene. The CDR3 protein is CASSSPYTIQDTEAFF. The CDR3 bases are TGTGCCAGCAGTTCCCCCTATACCATACAGGACACTGAAGCTTTCTTT.

This clone was counted between two and nine times. The J gene is TRBJ2-7, the V gene TRBV29-1, with D possibly TRBD2 on 6 matching bases. Trimming stripped 4 bases from V and 5 bases from J, with 12 bases between. The germline V gene encodes CDR1 SQVTM and CDR2 ANQGSEA. The CDR3 has 12 amino acids. CDR3 protein: CSVGGALDEQYF. CDR3 DNA sequence: TGCAGCGTTGGCGGGGCTCTCGACGAGCAGTACTTC.

The chain carries TRBV9 and TRBJ2-7, with D possibly TRBD2 on 5 matching bases. The V end lost 0 bases, the J end lost 7 bases, and 20 bases lay between the germline ends. The germline V gene has CDR1 SGDLS and CDR2 YYNGEE. The CDR3 has 16 amino acids. DNA of the CDR3: TGTGCCAGCAGCGTAGACCATGCTAGCTCTCGGAGAGAGCAGTACTTC. It encodes CASSVDHASSRREQYF.

The chain carries TRBV19 and TRBJ2-3; D uncertain. The V end lost 2 bases, the J end lost 3 bases, and 6 bases lay between the germline ends. Germline-derived CDR1 and CDR2 are LNHDA and SQIVND (reference sequence). There are 13 residues in the CDR3. The CDR3, as DNA: TGTGCCAGTAGTATAATCCAGACAGATACGCAGTATTTT. Its protein is CASSIIQTDTQYF.

The gene calls are TRBV30 and TRBJ2-2; D call uncertain. There are 15 residues in the CDR3. CDR1 is GTSNPN and CDR2 is SVGIG in the germline V gene (reference sequence). V gave up 0 bases and J gave up 6 bases, with 14 bases separating them. The CDR3 is CAWSVIPAKAGELFF. CDR3 DNA: TGTGCCTGGAGTGTAATCCCGGCTAAGGCCGGGGAGCTGTTTTTT. Combining the CDR3 with reference TRBV30 and TRBJ2-2 gives the whole variable domain SQTIHQWPATLVQPVGSPLSLECTVEGTSNPNLYWYRQAAGRGLQLLFYSVGIGQISSEVPQNLSASRPQDRQFILSSKKLLLSDSGFYLCAWSVIPAKAGELFFGEGSRLTVL.